This T cell receptor (beta chain) was identified during a study of blood T cell repertoires in COVID-19. The CDR3 is made up of 12 amino acids. Trimming pared 2 bases from V and 6 bases from J, leaving 7 bases between. Germline CDR1 is SGHAT and CDR2 is FQNNGV. Method: immunoSEQ multiplex PCR; TCRdb's copy keeps in-frame clones and lacks some. The sample lists around 150,000 clones, 90% occurring once. The chain employs TRBV11-2 and TRBJ1-2; D unresolved. Sequenced sample: peripheral blood. The TCR comes from a man between 60 and 75 years old with active or convalescent COVID-19. The CDR3 is CASSLRRDGYTF. CDR3 in DNA: TGTGCCAGCAGCTTAAGGCGGGATGGCTACACCTTC.